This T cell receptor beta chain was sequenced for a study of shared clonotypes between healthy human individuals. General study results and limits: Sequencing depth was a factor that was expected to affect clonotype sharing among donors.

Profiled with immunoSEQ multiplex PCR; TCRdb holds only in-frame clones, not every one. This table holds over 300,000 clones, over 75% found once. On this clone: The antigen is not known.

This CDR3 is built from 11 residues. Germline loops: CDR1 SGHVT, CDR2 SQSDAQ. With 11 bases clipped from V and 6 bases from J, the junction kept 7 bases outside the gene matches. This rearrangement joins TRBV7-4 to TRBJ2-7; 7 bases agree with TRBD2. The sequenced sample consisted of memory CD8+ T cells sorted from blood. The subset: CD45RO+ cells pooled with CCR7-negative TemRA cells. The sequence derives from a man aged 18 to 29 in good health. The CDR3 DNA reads TGTGCCGGGCGGGAGTTGGCCGAGCAGTACTTC. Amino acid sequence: CAGRELAEQYF.